This record concerns one T cell receptor (beta chain) sequence. Its antigen remains undetermined. No much larger clone exists at a distance of one base, and base qualities are not known. The sample holds other DNA sequences that translate to the same CDR3. Trimming takes 6 bases from V and 4 bases from J, and the germline ends sit 6 bases apart. The germline V gene provides CDR1 SNHLY and CDR2 FYNNEI. The CDR3 sequence holds 11 residues, the cysteine and phenylalanine included. CDR3 DNA is the only sequence kept; it has 33 bases, read in frame from the first base. TCR beta CDR3 regions were sequenced from DNA using the immunoSEQ Assay. In the paper's pipeline: To compute T cell density, TCR beta template counts were normalized to usable DNA, which was estimated by amplifying housekeeping genes. Richness was estimated using the preseqR package, with extrapolation to 400,000 templates for PBMC samples and to 120,000 templates for tissue samples. Clonality was calculated as one minus Pielou's evenness. To identify tissue-enriched TCRs, differential abundance testing was run on productive amino-acid clonotypes with a minimum total count of 5 and an alpha of 0.1. The Jaccard Index and the Morisita Overlap Index were used to measure how much the repertoires overlapped between compartments. GLIPH clustered TCR beta CDR3s with public tetramer-defined viral CDR3s; viral motifs required at least three viral sequences plus V-gene enrichment. Here the immuneACCESS table is served through TCRdb, limited to in-frame sequences with V and J called. Missing clones are a known gap in these copies; in checked studies unresolved V genes cover under half, and the rest lacks a known reason. For V, J and clone size, that table is used; D and trimming come from the DNA. This sample is represented by 55,000 to 80,000 clones; about four fifths of them were singletons. The ten biggest clones cover about 13% of the sample.

At diagnosis, peripheral blood, uninvolved tumor-adjacent lung and tumor were collected and were preserved as a mix of fresh-frozen and FFPE material. For TCR repertoire profiling, blood samples were analyzed as peripheral blood mononuclear cells. This entry comes from a study of T cells in localized non-small cell lung cancer (TCRdb year 2020). Describing the broader study: The study analyzed T cell repertoires of a few hundred early-stage NSCLC patients, comparing tumors and uninvolved tumor-adjacent lungs. The cohort was made up of approximately 250 treatment-naive NSCLC patients whose localized lung tumors had been resected. A mean age of 66.3 years was recorded for the NSCLC patients, of whom around 120 were male and 95 to 110 were female. Overall study outcomes, separate from this receptor: Longer overall survival was associated with higher T cell density in blood, whereas shorter survival was associated with higher clonality in adjacent lung. The highest T cell clonality was observed in uninvolved tumor-adjacent lung, where clonality exceeded that of tumor, suggesting that antigenic responses were more focused in uninvolved tumor-adjacent lung. Because the study design was exploratory, TCR variables were selected using unadjusted p-values without false-discovery rate correction. Because multi-region tumor sequencing was not done, intratumor heterogeneity could not be ruled out. Of the top 100 tumor clones, a median of 57 were detected in paired uninvolved adjacent lung; roughly 29 were also among that lung's top 100.

The sample was peripheral blood, taken before any cancer treatment. The receptor chain draws on TRBV2 and TRBJ1-1; there is no confident call for the D gene. This TCR derives from a female donor over 55 with stage I lung adenocarcinoma. The DNA sequence follows: TGTGCCAGCAGGGAGGGCACTGAAGCTTTCTTT. The resulting protein is CASREGTEAFF.